This TCR beta chain appears in the sequencing data of a study of vaccination effects on CD4 cells after COVID-19. A note on this clone: Antigen unknown.

The study's findings and limits: Among infection- and vaccine-induced clones, marked clonal contraction occurred late after vaccination. The vaccine-induced clones of healthy vaccinees included only 1 of 255 that cross-reacted with common cold coronaviruses.

Pools of viral peptides were used by the ViraFEST assay to expand antigen-specific CD4+ T cells ahead of sequencing. CD4+ T cell isolation took place after about 11 days of culture. The study found no prior SARS-CoV-2 infection in the vaccine recipients, who tested negative for nucleocapsid antibodies. After fewer than 2.5 million PBMC were placed in each well, they were cultured with approximately 10 IU/ml IL-2 and 10 ug/ml peptides. Method: immunoSEQ multiplex PCR; TCRdb's copy keeps in-frame clones and lacks some. The data show approximately 30,000 clones, 75% to 85% seen once. V was pared by 5 bases and J by 2 bases, with 5 bases of the junction left unmatched. The germline gives CDR1 KGHSH, CDR2 LQKENI. The CDR3 contains 14 residues.

The sequencing used CD4+ T cells from PBMCs cultured with SARS-CoV-2 spike peptides, collected before COVID-19 vaccination. This chain joins TRBV18 and TRBJ2-5; 7 nucleotides line up with TRBD2. The receptor's source is a human donor who received a COVID-19 vaccine. The CDR3 here is CASSAPGLQETQYF. The CDR3 DNA reads as TGTGCCAGCTCAGCGCCGGGACTACAAGAGACCCAGTACTTC.